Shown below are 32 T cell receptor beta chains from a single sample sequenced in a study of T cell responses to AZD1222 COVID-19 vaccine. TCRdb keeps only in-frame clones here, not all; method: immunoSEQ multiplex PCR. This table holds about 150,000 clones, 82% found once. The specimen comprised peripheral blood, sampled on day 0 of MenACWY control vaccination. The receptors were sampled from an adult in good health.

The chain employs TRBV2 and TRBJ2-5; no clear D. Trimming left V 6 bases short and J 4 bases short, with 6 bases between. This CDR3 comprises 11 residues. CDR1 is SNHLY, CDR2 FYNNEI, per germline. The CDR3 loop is CASSLLETQYF. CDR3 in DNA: TGTGCCAGCAGCTTACTAGAGACCCAGTACTTC.

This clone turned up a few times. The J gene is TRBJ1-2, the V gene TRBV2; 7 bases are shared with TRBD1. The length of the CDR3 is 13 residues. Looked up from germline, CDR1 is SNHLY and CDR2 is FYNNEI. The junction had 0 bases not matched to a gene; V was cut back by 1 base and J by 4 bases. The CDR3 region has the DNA TGTGCCAGCAGTGAAGGGACAGGCTATGGCTACACCTTC. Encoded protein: CASSEGTGYGYTF.

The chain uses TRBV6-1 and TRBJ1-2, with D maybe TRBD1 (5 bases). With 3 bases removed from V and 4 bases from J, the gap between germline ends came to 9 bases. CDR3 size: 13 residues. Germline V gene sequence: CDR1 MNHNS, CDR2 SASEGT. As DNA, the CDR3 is TGTGCCAGCAGTGATACGGGGGGCTATGGCTACACCTTC. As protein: CASSDTGGYGYTF.

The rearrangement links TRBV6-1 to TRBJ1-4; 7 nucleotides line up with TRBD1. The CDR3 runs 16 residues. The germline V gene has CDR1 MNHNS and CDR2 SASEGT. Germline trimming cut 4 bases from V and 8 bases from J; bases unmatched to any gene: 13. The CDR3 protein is CASSVRGDRVKEKLFF. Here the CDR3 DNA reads TGTGCCAGCAGTGTCCGGGGAGACAGGGTTAAGGAAAAACTGTTTTTT.

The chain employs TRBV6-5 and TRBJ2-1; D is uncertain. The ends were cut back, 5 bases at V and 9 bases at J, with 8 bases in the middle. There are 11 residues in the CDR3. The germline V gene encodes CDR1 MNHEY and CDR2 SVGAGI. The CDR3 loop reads CASSQNREQFF. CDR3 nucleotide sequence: TGTGCCAGCAGTCAGAATCGTGAGCAGTTCTTC.

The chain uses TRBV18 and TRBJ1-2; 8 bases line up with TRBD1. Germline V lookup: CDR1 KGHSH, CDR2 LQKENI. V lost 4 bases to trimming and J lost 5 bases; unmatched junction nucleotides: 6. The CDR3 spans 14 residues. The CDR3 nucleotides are TGTGCCAGCTCACTGCGGGACAGGCTATATGGCTACACCTTC. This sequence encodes CASSLRDRLYGYTF.

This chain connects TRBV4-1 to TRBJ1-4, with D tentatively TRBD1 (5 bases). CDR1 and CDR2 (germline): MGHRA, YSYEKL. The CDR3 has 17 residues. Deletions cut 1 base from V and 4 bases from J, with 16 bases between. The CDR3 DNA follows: TGCGCCAGCAGCCAAGGACAGACTAGGGGACTTAATGAAAAACTGTTTTTT. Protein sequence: CASSQGQTRGLNEKLFF.

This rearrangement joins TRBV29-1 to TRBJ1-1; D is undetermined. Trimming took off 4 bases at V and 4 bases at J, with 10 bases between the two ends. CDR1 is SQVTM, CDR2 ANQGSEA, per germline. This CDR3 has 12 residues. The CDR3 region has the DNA TGCAGCGTTGCCCGGGTCGGCACTGAAGCTTTCTTT. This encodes CSVARVGTEAFF.

The CDR3 region has the DNA TGCGCCAGCAGCGTTCGACAGGACTTAAGCTCCTACGAGCAGTACGTC. Amino acids: CASSVRQDLSSYEQYV. V and J are TRBV4-1 and TRBJ2-7; tentatively, D is TRBD1 (6 bases). V lost 5 bases and J 0 bases, leaving 17 bases between the germline ends. The germline V gene has CDR1 MGHRA and CDR2 YSYEKL. There are 16 residues in the CDR3.

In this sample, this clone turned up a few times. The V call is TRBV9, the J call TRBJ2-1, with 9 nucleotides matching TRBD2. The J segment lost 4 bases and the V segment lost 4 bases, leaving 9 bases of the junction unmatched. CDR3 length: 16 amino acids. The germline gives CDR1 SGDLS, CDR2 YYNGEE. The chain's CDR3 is CASSPLGLAIYNEQFF. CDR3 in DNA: TGTGCCAGCAGCCCCCTCGGACTAGCGATATACAATGAGCAGTTCTTC.

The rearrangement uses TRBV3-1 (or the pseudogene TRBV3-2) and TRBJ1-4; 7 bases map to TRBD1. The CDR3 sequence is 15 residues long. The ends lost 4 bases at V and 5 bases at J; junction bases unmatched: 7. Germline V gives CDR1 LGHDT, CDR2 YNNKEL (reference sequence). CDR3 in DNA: TGTGCCAGCAGCCTCTCCGGGACAGACAATGAAAAACTGTTTTTT. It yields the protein CASSLSGTDNEKLFF.

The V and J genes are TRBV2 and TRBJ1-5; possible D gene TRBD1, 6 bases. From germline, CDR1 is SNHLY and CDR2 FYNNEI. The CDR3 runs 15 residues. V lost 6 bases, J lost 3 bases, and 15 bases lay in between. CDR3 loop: CASSYAGQPNQPQHF. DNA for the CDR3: TGTGCCAGCAGCTACGCCGGACAGCCCAATCAGCCCCAGCATTTT.

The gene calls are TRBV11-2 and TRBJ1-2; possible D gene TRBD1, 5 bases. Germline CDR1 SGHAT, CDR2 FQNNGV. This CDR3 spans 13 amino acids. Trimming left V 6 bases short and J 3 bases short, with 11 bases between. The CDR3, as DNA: TGTGCCAGCAGTGGAGGGGACCACTATGGCTACACCTTC. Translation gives CASSGGDHYGYTF.

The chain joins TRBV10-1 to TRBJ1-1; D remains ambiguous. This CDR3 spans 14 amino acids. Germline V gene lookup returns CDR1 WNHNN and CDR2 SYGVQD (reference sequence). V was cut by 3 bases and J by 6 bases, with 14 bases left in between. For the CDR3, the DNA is TGCGCCAGCAGTGAAAGGGCCGGGCGCGCTGAAGCTTTCTTT. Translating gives CASSERAGRAEAFF.

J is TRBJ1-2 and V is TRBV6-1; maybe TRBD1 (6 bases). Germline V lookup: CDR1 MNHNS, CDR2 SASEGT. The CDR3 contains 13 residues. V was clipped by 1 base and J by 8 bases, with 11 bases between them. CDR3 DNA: TGTGCCAGCAGTGAAGAGGCAGGGGACGGCTACACCTTC. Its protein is CASSEEAGDGYTF.

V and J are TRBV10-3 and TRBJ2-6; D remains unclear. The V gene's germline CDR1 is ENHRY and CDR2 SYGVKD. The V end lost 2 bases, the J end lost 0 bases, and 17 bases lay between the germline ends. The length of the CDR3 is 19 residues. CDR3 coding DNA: TGTGCCATCAGTGAGGGTTCTAGTCTGTCCTCCTCTGGGGCCAACGTCCTGACTTTC. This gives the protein CAISEGSSLSSSGANVLTF.

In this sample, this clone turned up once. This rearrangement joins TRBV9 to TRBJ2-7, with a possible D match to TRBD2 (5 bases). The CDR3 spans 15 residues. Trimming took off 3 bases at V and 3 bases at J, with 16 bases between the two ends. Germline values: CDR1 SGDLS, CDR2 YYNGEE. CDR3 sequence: CASSAHGMANYEQYF. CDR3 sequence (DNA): TGTGCCAGCAGCGCCCACGGGATGGCCAACTACGAGCAGTACTTC.

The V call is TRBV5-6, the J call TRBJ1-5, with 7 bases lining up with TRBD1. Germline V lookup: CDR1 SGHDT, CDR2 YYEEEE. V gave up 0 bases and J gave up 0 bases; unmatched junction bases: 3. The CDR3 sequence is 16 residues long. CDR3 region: CASSLGQGYSNQPQHF. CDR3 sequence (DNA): TGTGCCAGCAGCTTGGGACAGGGATATAGCAATCAGCCCCAGCATTTT.

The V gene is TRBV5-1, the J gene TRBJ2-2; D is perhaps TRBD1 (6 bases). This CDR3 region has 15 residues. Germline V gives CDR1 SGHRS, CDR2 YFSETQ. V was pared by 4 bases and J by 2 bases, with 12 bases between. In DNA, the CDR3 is TGCGCCAGCAGCCCGGGACACCCAAACACCGGGGAGCTGTTTTTT. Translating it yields CASSPGHPNTGELFF.

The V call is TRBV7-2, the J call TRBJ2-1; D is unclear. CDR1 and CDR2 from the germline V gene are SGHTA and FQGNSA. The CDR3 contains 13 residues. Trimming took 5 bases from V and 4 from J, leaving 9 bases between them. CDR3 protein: CASSPLNYNEQFF. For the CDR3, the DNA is TGTGCCAGCAGCCCCTTAAATTACAATGAGCAGTTCTTC.

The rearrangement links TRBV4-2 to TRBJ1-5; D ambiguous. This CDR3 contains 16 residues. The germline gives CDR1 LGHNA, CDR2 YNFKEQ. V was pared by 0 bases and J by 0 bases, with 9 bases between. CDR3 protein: CASSQDRSYSNQPQHF. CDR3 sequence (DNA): TGTGCCAGCAGCCAAGATCGAAGTTATAGCAATCAGCCCCAGCATTTT.

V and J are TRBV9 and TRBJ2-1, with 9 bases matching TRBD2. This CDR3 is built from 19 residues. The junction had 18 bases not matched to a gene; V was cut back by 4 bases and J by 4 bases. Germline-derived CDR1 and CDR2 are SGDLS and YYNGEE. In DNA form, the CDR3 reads TGTGCCAGCAGCCCTCAAGCGACTAGCGGTTTAAGGGTATACAATGAGCAGTTCTTC. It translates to CASSPQATSGLRVYNEQFF. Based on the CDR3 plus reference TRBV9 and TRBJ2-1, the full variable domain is DSGVTQTPKHLITATGQRVTLRCSPRSGDLSVYWYQQSLDQGLQFLIQYYNGEERAKGNILERFSAQQFPDLHSELNLSSLELGDSALYFCASSPQATSGLRVYNEQFFGPGTRLTVL.

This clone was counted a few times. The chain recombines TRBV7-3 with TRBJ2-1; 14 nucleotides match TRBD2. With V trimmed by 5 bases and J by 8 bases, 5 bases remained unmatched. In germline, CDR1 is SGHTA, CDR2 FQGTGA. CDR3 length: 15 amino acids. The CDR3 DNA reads TGTGCCAGCAGCGTGACTAGCGGGGGGGTTTATGAGCAGTTCTTC. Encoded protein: CASSVTSGGVYEQFF.

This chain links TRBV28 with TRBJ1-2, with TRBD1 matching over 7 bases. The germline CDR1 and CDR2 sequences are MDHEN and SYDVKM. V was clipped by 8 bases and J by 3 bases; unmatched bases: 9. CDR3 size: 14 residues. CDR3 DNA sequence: TGTGCCAGCCGGAGGACAGGACAGCACTATGGCTACACCTTC. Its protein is CASRRTGQHYGYTF.

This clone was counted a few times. The CDR3 region is CASSFGQSLEAFF. CDR3 bases: TGTGCCAGCAGCTTCGGACAGAGCCTTGAAGCTTTCTTT. The gene calls are TRBV5-5 and TRBJ1-1; D is possibly TRBD1 (6 bases). The CDR3 spans 13 residues. CDR1 is SGHKS, CDR2 YYEKEE, per germline (reference sequence). The ends were cut back, 2 bases at V and 7 bases at J, with 12 bases in the middle.

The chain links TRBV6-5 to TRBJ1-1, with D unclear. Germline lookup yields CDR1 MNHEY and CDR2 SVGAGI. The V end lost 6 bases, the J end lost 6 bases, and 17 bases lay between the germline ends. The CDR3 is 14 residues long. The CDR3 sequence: CASRGSAGGPEAFF. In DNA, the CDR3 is TGTGCCAGCAGGGGTTCGGCAGGCGGGCCTGAAGCTTTCTTT.

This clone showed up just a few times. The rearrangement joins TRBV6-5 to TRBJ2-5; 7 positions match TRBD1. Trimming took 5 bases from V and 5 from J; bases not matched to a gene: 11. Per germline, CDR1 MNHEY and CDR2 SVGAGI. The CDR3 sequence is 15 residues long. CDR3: CASSQTTGMIETQYF. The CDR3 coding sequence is TGTGCCAGCAGTCAAACGACAGGGATGATTGAGACCCAGTACTTC.

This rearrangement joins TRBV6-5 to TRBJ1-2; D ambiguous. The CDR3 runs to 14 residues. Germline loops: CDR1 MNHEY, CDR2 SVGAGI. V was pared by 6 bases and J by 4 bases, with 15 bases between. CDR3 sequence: CASRFVAESYGYTF. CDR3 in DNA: TGTGCCAGCAGATTTGTCGCAGAATCCTATGGCTACACCTTC.

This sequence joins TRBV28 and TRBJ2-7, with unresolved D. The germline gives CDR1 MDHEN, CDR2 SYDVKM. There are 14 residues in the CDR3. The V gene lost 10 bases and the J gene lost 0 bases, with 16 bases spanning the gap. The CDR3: CATRGSIGSYEQYV. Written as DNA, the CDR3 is TGTGCCACCCGAGGCAGTATCGGCTCCTACGAGCAGTACGTC.

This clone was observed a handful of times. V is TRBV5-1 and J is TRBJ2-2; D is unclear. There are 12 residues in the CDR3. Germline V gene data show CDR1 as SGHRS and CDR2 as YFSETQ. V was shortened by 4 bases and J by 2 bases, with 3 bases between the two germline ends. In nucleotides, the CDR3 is TGCGCCAGCAGCGGAAACACCGGGGAGCTGTTTTTT. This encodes CASSGNTGELFF.

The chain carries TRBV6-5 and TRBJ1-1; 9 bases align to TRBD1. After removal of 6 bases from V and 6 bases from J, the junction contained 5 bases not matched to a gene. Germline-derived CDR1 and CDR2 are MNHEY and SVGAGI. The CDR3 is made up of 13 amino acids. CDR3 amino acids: CASSTGTGSEAFF. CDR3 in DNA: TGTGCCAGCAGCACCGGGACAGGGTCTGAAGCTTTCTTT.

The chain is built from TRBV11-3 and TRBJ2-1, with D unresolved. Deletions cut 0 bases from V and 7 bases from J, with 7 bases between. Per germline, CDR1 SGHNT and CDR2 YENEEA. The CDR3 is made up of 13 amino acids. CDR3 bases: TGTGCCAGCAGCTTAGATTTCCGTAATGAGCAGTTCTTC. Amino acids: CASSLDFRNEQFF.